Sequencing of this T cell receptor delta chain was carried out in a study of γδ T cells in repeated Plasmodium falciparum infection. For the study at large: Donors had four controlled P. falciparum NF54 infections over 644 days. Each infection was followed by sampling at 21 days, plus baseline and some pre-infection draws. Notes on the study in general: One small rural Malian village, predominantly a single ethnic group, supplied the cohort.

Gammadelta T cells were flow-sorted from PBMC into Vgamma9/Vdelta2+ and Vdelta2-negative populations for bulk analysis. TCRdb re-called the multiplex PCR reads with CATT. This table has around 50,000 delta-chain clones, 1.5% to 2% appearing once. The J segment lost 4 bases and the V segment lost 4 bases, leaving 38 bases of the junction unmatched. Germline-derived CDR1 and CDR2 are TSWWSYY and QGS. The length of the CDR3 is 25 residues. In the case of this clone: Its antigen remains unknown. It is likely a read error: a sequence one base away is far more abundant. The same CDR3 also results from other DNA sequences found in this sample.

The clonotype comes from a pool of human donors (malaria-infected and uninfected, not separated). Specimen: gamma-delta T cells from blood. This chain connects TRDV1 to TRDJ1, with TRDD3 identical over 8 bases. TCRdb is silent on the J gene; assignment here came from matching the DNA to germline. CDR3 amino acids: CALGVQPLPVRVLGDQDQRVDKLIF. DNA for the CDR3: TGTGCTCTTGGGGTTCAGCCGCTTCCAGTCCGAGTATTGGGGGATCAGGACCAACGTGTCGATAAACTCATCTTT.